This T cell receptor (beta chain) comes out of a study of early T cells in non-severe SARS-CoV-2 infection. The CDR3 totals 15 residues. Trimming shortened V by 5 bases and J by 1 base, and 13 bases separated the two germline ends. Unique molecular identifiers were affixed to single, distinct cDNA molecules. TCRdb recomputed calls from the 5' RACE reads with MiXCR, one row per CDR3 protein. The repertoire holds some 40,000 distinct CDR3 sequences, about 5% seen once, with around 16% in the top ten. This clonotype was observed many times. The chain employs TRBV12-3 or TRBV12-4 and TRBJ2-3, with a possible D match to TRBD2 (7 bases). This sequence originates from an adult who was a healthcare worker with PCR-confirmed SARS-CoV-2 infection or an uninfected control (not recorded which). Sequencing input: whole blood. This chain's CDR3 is CASSGGGLGTDTQYF. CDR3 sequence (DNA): TGTGCCAGCAGTGGGGGGGGGCTTGGCACAGATACGCAGTATTTT.